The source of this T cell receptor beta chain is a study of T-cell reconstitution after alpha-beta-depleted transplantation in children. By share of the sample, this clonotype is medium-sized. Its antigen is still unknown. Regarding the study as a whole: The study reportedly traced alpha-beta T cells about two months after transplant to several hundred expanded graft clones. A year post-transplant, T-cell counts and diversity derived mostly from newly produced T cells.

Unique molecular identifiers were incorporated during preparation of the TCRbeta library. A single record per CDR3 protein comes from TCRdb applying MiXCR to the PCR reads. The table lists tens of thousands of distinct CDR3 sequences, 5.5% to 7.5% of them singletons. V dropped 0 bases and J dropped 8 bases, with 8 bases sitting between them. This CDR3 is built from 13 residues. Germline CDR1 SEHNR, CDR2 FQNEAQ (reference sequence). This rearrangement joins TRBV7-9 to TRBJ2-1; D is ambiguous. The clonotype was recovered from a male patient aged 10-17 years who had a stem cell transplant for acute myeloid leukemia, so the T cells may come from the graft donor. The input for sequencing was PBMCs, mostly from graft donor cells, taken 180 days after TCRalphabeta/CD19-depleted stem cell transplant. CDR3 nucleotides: TGTGCCAGCAGCTTAGCAGGGTCCCATGAGCAGTTCTTC. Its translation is CASSLAGSHEQFF.